Below, 25 T cell receptor beta chains from the same sample are listed, as sequenced in a study of memory CD4+ T cells and cytomegalovirus serostatus. Single viable CD3+CD4+CD8-CD45RO+ cells were sorted as the memory CD4+ T cells. The data were produced by immunoSEQ multiplex PCR, yet TCRdb's version contains in-frame clones alone and is incomplete. This table has 85,000 to 100,000 clones, roughly 80% appearing once. Sequencing used memory CD4+ T cells from blood. These receptors came from an adult in good health and CMV-seropositive.

The chain carries TRBV13 and TRBJ2-7; D may be TRBD1 or TRBD2 (6 bases each). Germline V gives CDR1 PRHDT, CDR2 FYEKMQ (reference sequence). The CDR3 extends over 13 amino acids. Trimming took off 2 bases at V and 5 bases at J, with 10 bases between the two ends. CDR3 amino acids: CASSLWGAHEQYF. Here the CDR3 DNA reads TGTGCCAGCAGCTTATGGGGGGCTCACGAGCAGTACTTC.

This sequence joins TRBV2 and TRBJ1-2; D is unresolved. Trimming pared 6 bases from V and 4 bases from J, leaving 12 bases between. In germline, CDR1 is SNHLY, CDR2 FYNNEI. This CDR3 comprises 13 residues. The CDR3 coding sequence is TGTGCCAGCAGAGGAGGTGAGGCCTATGGCTACACCTTC. As protein: CASRGGEAYGYTF.

The chain has TRBV7-2 and TRBJ2-1; 14 bases align to TRBD2. Germline values: CDR1 SGHTA, CDR2 FQGNSA. V dropped 4 bases and J dropped 0; count of bases not matched to a gene: 2. This CDR3 has 17 residues. DNA of the CDR3: TGTGCCAGCAGCTACGGGACTAGCGGGAGCTCCTACAATGAGCAGTTCTTC. As protein: CASSYGTSGSSYNEQFF.

A word on this clone: This sample includes further DNA sequences coding for the same CDR3. This chain joins TRBV10-3 and TRBJ2-3; 12 bases are shared with TRBD2. The CDR3 runs to 15 residues. Germline V CDR1 and CDR2: ENHRY, SYGVKD. V gave up 6 bases and J gave up 0 bases; unmatched junction bases: 1. CDR3: CAISGTSGSTDTQYF. The CDR3, as DNA: TGTGCCATCAGCGGGACTAGCGGGAGCACAGATACGCAGTATTTT.

The CDR3 nucleotides are TGTGCCAGCAGCCGTAGTGCCCAAGAGACCCAGTACTTC. Its translation is CASSRSAQETQYF. The chain has TRBV7-9 and TRBJ2-5; D is uncertain. The CDR3 has 13 residues. V lost 5 bases and J 1 base, leaving 8 bases between the germline ends. CDR1 and CDR2 (germline): SEHNR, FQNEAQ (reference sequence).

The chain recombines TRBV6-5 with TRBJ1-2, with D hard to call. There are 14 residues in the CDR3. Per the germline V gene, CDR1 is MNHEY and CDR2 is SVGAGI. The V and J ends lost 8 bases and 8 bases respectively, with 21 bases between them. CDR3 sequence (DNA): TGTGCCAGCCGTGGTGGCAGCTCGATGGGGGGCTACACCTTC. Its translation: CASRGGSSMGGYTF.

The V call is TRBV2, the J call TRBJ2-2; 12 bases fit TRBD1. The CDR3 is made up of 16 amino acids. V lost 6 bases to trimming and J lost 7 bases; unmatched junction nucleotides: 9. Looked up from germline, CDR1 is SNHLY and CDR2 is FYNNEI. CDR3 region: CASRKPGTGGFGELFF. CDR3 coding DNA: TGTGCCAGCAGGAAACCCGGGACAGGGGGCTTCGGGGAGCTGTTTTTT.

The CDR3: CASSLGGGRTYEQYF. CDR3 coding DNA: TGCGCCAGCAGCTTGGGGGGCGGTCGTACCTACGAGCAGTACTTC. The chain joins TRBV5-1 to TRBJ2-7; possibly TRBD1 for D (5 bases). The CDR3 length is 15 residues. Trimming took 0 bases from V and 2 from J, leaving 12 bases between them. Looked up from germline, CDR1 is SGHRS and CDR2 is YFSETQ.

CDR3 residues: CASSLNTGELFF. The CDR3 nucleotides are TGTGCCAGCAGCCTCAACACCGGGGAGCTGTTTTTT. This chain links TRBV7-2 with TRBJ2-2, with D hard to call. This CDR3 has 12 amino acids. Trimming took off 5 bases at V and 2 bases at J, with 3 bases between the two ends. The V gene's germline CDR1 is SGHTA and CDR2 FQGNSA.

This chain joins TRBV7-9 and TRBJ2-5; 10 nucleotides line up with TRBD2. Germline assignment: CDR1 SEHNR and CDR2 FQNEAQ (reference sequence). Trimming cost V 5 bases and J 4 bases; bases outside gene matches: 13. This CDR3 contains 17 residues. CDR3 in amino acids: CASSPQEVAGGRETQYF. The CDR3 region has the DNA TGTGCCAGCAGCCCCCAGGAGGTAGCGGGAGGTAGAGAGACCCAGTACTTC.

The chain joins TRBV7-9 to TRBJ1-1, with a weak D call TRBD1 (6 bases). Trimming stripped 5 bases from V and 4 bases from J, with 14 bases between. In germline, CDR1 is SEHNR, CDR2 FQNEAQ (reference sequence). The CDR3 length is 14 residues. CDR3 DNA: TGTGCCAGCAGCCAAACAGGGTTCGCCACTGAAGCTTTCTTT. It encodes CASSQTGFATEAFF.

The chain couples TRBV5-1 to TRBJ2-3, with D perhaps matching TRBD2 (7 bases). Trimming left V 0 bases short and J 2 bases short, with 10 bases between. CDR3 length equals 15 residues. CDR1 is SGHRS and CDR2 is YFSETQ in the germline V gene. The CDR3: CASSLEGGFTDTQYF. DNA of the CDR3: TGCGCCAGCAGCTTGGAGGGGGGGTTCACAGATACGCAGTATTTT.

Concerning this clone itself: This sample also contains other DNA sequences that code for the same CDR3. The chain uses TRBV10-1 and TRBJ1-1, with 7 bases lining up with TRBD1. Per germline, CDR1 WNHNN and CDR2 SYGVQD (reference sequence). Trimming cost V 5 bases and J 5 bases; bases outside gene matches: 5. The CDR3 loop spans 13 amino acids. The CDR3 region is CASSRDRVTEAFF. The CDR3 nucleotides are TGCGCCAGCAGTCGAGACAGGGTGACTGAAGCTTTCTTT.

This chain connects TRBV6-5 to TRBJ1-1, with TRBD1 matching 9 bases. The CDR3 totals 15 residues. Germline loops: CDR1 MNHEY, CDR2 SVGAGI. J gave up 4 bases and V 2 bases, and 5 bases lay outside the gene matches. CDR3 residues: CASSYGDREGTEAFF. CDR3 nucleotide sequence: TGTGCCAGCAGTTACGGGGACAGGGAGGGCACTGAAGCTTTCTTT.

This chain uses TRBV19 with TRBJ2-7, with TRBD1 identical over 9 bases. Germline loops: CDR1 LNHDA, CDR2 SQIVND (reference sequence). After removal of 5 bases from V and 5 bases from J, the junction contained 7 bases not matched to a gene. This CDR3 contains 14 residues. The chain's CDR3 is CASSYRDRDDEQYF. The CDR3 nucleotides read TGTGCCAGTAGTTACCGGGACAGGGACGACGAGCAGTACTTC.

V gene TRBV18 combines with J gene TRBJ1-1; D not resolved. The length of the CDR3 is 15 residues. V was trimmed by 6 bases and J by 0 bases, leaving 14 bases between them. Germline V CDR1 and CDR2: KGHSH, LQKENI. CDR3 residues: CASSPRVAVNTEAFF. The CDR3 nucleotides read TGTGCCAGCTCCCCTCGGGTGGCGGTGAACACTGAAGCTTTCTTT.

The J gene is TRBJ1-3, the V gene TRBV5-5, with 7 bases aligning to TRBD1. The CDR3 extends over 13 amino acids. V trimming: 1 base; J trimming: 8 bases; junction bases outside the gene matches: 3. The germline V gene has CDR1 SGHKS and CDR2 YYEKEE (reference sequence). The CDR3 loop is CASSLQGGDTIYF. In nucleotides, the CDR3 is TGTGCCAGCAGCTTGCAGGGGGGGGACACCATATATTTT.

The chain combines TRBV4-3 with TRBJ1-3; no definite D call. The V gene lost 1 base and the J gene lost 0 bases, with 10 bases spanning the gap. The length of the CDR3 is 16 residues. Germline values: CDR1 LGHNA, CDR2 YSLEER. The CDR3 loop is CASSQALGNSGNTIYF. The DNA of the CDR3 is TGCGCCAGCAGCCAAGCTCTGGGGAACTCTGGAAACACCATATATTTT.

The genes are TRBV6-4 and TRBJ1-1, with D uncertain. This CDR3 is built from 13 residues. CDR1 and CDR2 (germline): MRHNA, SNTAGT. V was pared by 9 bases and J by 1 base, with 12 bases between. DNA of the CDR3: TGTGCCAGTTCCTGGACGGAGAACACTGAAGCTTTCTTT. It encodes CASSWTENTEAFF.

V gene TRBV6-4 combines with J gene TRBJ2-3; D unresolved. The germline CDR1 and CDR2 sequences are MRHNA and SNTAGT. V lost 2 bases, J lost 2 bases, and 5 bases lay in between. The CDR3 length is 13 residues. The CDR3 reads CASSDQATDTQYF. The DNA for the CDR3 is TGTGCCAGCAGTGACCAGGCCACAGATACGCAGTATTTT.

This chain connects TRBV6-1 to TRBJ2-7; 7 positions match TRBD2. This CDR3 is built from 14 residues. In germline, CDR1 is MNHNS, CDR2 SASEGT. V shed 6 bases and J 3 bases; nucleotides not matched to a gene: 8. CDR3 sequence reads: CASRMGGTFYEQYF. The CDR3 DNA is TGTGCCAGCAGGATGGGGGGGACCTTCTACGAGCAGTACTTC.

This clone was seen a handful of times. This rearrangement joins TRBV27 to TRBJ2-1; no clear D. V lost 6 bases to trimming and J lost 5 bases, with 8 bases between them. The germline V gene encodes CDR1 MNHEY and CDR2 SMNVEV (reference sequence). The CDR3 extends over 12 amino acids. The CDR3 DNA reads TGTGCCAGCAGCCGCGGCAACAATGAGCAGTTCTTC. Its translation is CASSRGNNEQFF.

V usage is TRBV7-9 and J usage is TRBJ1-2, with D unresolved. V lost 6 bases and J 6 bases, leaving 14 bases between the germline ends. The CDR3 covers 13 residues. Germline V lookup: CDR1 SEHNR, CDR2 FQNEAQ (reference sequence). CDR3 region: CASSLNGPDGYTF. DNA of the CDR3: TGTGCCAGCAGTTTAAATGGACCGGATGGCTACACCTTC. Full variable domain (missing parts from reference TRBV7-9 and TRBJ1-2): DTGVSQNPRHKITKRGQNVTFRCDPISEHNRLYWYRQTLGQGPEFLTYFQNEAQLEKSRLLSDRFSAERPKGSFSTLEIQRTEQGDSAMYLCASSLNGPDGYTFGSGTRLTVV.

This clone was picked up one time. This rearrangement joins TRBV6-5 to TRBJ2-7; D possibly matches TRBD1 or TRBD2 (7 bases each). Trimming removed 5 bases from V and 6 bases from J, with 20 bases in between. Germline values: CDR1 MNHEY, CDR2 SVGAGI. This CDR3 is 15 amino acids long. In DNA form, the CDR3 reads TGTGCCAGCAGTCGAACCGGGGCAGGGGGGGGCGAGCAGTACTTC. This sequence encodes CASSRTGAGGGEQYF.

CDR3 sequence reads: CASSLSGGREGQYF. The DNA for the CDR3 is TGTGCCAGCAGTTTATCCGGGGGGCGCGAAGGGCAGTACTTC. The genes are TRBV28 and TRBJ2-7, with D perhaps matching TRBD2 (7 bases). This CDR3 comprises 14 residues. Trimming shortened V by 1 base and J by 9 bases, and 16 bases separated the two germline ends. Germline values: CDR1 MDHEN, CDR2 SYDVKM.